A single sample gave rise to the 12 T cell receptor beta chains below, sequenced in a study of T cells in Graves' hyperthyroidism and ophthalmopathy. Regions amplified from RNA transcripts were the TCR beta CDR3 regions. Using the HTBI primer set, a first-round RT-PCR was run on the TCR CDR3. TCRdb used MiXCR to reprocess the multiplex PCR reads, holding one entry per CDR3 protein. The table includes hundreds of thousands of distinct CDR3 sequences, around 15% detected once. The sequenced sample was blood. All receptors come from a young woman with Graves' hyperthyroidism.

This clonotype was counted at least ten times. The CDR3 nucleotides read TGTGCCACCAGTGACCCCGGACGCGGGGGATACAATGAGCAGTTCTTC. Translated: CATSDPGRGGYNEQFF. The chain joins TRBV24-1 to TRBJ2-1, with 7 bases identical to TRBD2. CDR1 and CDR2 (germline): KGHDR, SFDVKD. The V segment lost 4 bases and the J segment 4 bases; nucleotides outside the gene matches: 9. This CDR3 comprises 16 residues.

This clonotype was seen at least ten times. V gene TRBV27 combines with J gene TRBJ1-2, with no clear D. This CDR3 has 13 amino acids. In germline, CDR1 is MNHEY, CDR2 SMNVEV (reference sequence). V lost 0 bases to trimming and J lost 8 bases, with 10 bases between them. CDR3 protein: CASSLSSERGYTF. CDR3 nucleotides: TGTGCCAGCAGTTTATCGTCGGAGCGAGGCTACACCTTC.

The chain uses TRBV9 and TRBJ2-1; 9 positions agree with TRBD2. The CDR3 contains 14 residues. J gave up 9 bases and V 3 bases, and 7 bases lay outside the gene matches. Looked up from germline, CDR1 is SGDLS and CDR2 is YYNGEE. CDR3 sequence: CASSEGSGSTEQFF. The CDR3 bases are TGTGCCAGCAGCGAGGGTAGCGGGAGTACTGAGCAGTTCTTC.

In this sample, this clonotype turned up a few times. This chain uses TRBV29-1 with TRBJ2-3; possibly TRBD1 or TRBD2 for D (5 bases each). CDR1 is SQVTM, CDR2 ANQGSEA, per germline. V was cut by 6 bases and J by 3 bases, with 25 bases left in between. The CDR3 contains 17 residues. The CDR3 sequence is CSVLGVVPVGETDTQYF. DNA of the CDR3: TGCAGCGTCTTGGGGGTTGTTCCTGTAGGAGAGACAGATACGCAGTATTTT.

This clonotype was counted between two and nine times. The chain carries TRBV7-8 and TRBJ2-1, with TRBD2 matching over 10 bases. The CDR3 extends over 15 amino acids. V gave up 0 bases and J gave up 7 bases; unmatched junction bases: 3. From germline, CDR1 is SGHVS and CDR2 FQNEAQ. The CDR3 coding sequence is TGTGCCAGCAGCTTAGCGCCGGGACTAGCGAATGAGCAGTTCTTC. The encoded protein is CASSLAPGLANEQFF.

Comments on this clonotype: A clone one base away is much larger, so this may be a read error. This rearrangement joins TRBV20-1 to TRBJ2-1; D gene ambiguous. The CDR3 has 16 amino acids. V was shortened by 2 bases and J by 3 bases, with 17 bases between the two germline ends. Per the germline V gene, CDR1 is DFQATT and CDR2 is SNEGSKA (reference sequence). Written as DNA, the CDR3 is TGCAGTGCTAGACCTGCCAGGATACGAGGCTACAATGAGCAGTTCTTC. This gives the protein CSARPARIRGYNEQFF.

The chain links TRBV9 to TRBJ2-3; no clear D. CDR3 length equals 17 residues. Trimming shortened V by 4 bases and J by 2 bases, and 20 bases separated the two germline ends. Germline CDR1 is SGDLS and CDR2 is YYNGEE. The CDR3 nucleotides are TGTGCCAGCAGCTCCGATACCACTCGACTTAACACAGATACGCAGTATTTT. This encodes CASSSDTTRLNTDTQYF.

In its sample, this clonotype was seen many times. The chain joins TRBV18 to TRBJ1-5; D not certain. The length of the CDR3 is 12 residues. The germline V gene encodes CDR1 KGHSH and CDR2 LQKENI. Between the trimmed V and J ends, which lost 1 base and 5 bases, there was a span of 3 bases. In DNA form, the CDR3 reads TGTGCCAGCTCACCACAGGATCAGCCCCAGCATTTT. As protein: CASSPQDQPQHF.

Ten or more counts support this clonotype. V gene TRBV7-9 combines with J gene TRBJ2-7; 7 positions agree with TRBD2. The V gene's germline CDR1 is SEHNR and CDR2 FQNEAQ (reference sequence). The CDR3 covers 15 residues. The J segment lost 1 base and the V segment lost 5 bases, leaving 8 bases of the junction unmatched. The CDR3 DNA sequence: TGTGCCAGCAGCAAAGGTACTAGCGATTCCTACGAGCAGTACTTC. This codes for CASSKGTSDSYEQYF.

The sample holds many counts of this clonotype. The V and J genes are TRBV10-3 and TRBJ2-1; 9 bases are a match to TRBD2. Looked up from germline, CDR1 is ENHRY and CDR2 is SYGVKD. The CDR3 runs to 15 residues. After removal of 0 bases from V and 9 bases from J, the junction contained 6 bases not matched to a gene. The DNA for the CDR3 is TGTGCCATCAGTGAGTCTAAGATAGCGGGGGCTGAGCAGTTCTTC. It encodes CAISESKIAGAEQFF.

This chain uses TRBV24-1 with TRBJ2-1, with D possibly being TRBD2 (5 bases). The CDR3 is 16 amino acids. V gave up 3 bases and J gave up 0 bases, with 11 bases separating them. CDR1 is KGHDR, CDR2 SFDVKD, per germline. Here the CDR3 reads CATSDRRRSSYNEQFF. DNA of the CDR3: TGTGCCACCAGTGATAGGAGGCGAAGCTCCTACAATGAGCAGTTCTTC.

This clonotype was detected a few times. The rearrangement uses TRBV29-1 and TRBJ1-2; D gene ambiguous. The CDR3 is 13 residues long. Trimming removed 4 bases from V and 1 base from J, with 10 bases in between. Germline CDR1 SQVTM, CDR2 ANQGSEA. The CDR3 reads CSVGGIDNYGYTF. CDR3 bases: TGCAGCGTTGGAGGGATTGATAACTATGGCTACACCTTC.